This T cell receptor (beta chain) was identified during a study of cytomegalovirus exposure and HLA in healthy donors. Across the whole study: Among the 398 genotyped donors, about 81% were placed in the Caucasian-associated ancestry cluster.

General study findings and limits: Most TCR sequences were rare, but some public TCRs occurred in many donors. In a later analysis, HLA-C alleles had the fewest associated TCRs, DRB1 alleles the most.

Vbeta (60) and Jbeta (13) primers were used in the PCR. In the authors' methods: Later work found about 80 million unique TCR beta chains, with 9.5 million to 11 million shared. Here immunoSEQ multiplex PCR was the method, and the copy in TCRdb shows in-frame clones only, minus some. The V and J calls and clone size come from that table; D and trimming were worked out from the DNA. The repertoire holds approximately 170,000 clones, with about 82% as singletons. Concerning this clone: The antigen remains unidentified.

The CDR3 is made up of 12 amino acids. The V gene lost 7 bases and the J gene lost 4 bases, with 10 bases spanning the gap. Germline V gene sequence: CDR1 SSHAT, CDR2 FNYEAQ (reference sequence). The chain has TRBV7-7 and TRBJ1-2; no clear D. Input material: PBMCs. The origin of this receptor is a male donor in good health and CMV-seronegative. The CDR3 DNA sequence: TGTGCCAGCACCACGGTATTCTATGGCTACACCTTC. This translates into CASTTVFYGYTF.